This record covers a single T cell receptor beta chain. The sample belongs to a study of blood T cell repertoires in COVID-19. V lost 2 bases, J lost 4 bases, and 13 bases stayed unmatched. From germline, CDR1 is SGHTA and CDR2 FQGNSA. This CDR3 comprises 18 residues. The protocol was immunoSEQ multiplex PCR, while the TCRdb copy is restricted to in-frame clones and leaves out a portion. The sample lists around 280,000 clones, 70% to 90% occurring once. Sequenced input: PBMCs or T cells enriched from blood (not recorded which). The chain is built from TRBV7-2 and TRBJ2-1, with TRBD2 matching 8 bases. The TCR sequence derives from a woman aged 40 to 55 who had recovered from COVID-19. Written as DNA, the CDR3 is TGTGCCAGCAGCTTACGGAGCGGGAGAAACTATTTGTACAATGAGCAGTTCTTC. Translated, it gives CASSLRSGRNYLYNEQFF.